Listed here are 27 T cell receptor beta chains from one sample, sequenced in a study of beta chain features in type 1 diabetes. cDNA synthesis used the whole RNA isolate, giving expressed TCRB sequences. The method was immunoSEQ multiplex PCR; TCRdb's version includes in-frame clones alone and lacks a portion of them. The table has around 400,000 clones, over 9.5% seen once. Sequenced: naive CD4+ T cells from blood. Every receptor here comes from a man aged 18 to 30 in good health.

This clone has just a few counts. The rearrangement uses TRBV5-6 and TRBJ2-7, with 7 bases matching TRBD1. The germline gives CDR1 SGHDT, CDR2 YYEEEE. Losses at the gene ends were 0 bases for V and 2 bases for J; bases not matched to a gene: 5. The CDR3 extends over 15 amino acids. The CDR3 coding sequence is TGTGCCAGCAGCTTGGTCAGACAGGGAGCCTACGAGCAGTACTTC. Its protein is CASSLVRQGAYEQYF.

This clone turned up a few times. The chain is built from TRBV28 and TRBJ2-3, with 14 bases identical to TRBD2. Germline assignment: CDR1 MDHEN and CDR2 SYDVKM. The CDR3 extends over 16 amino acids. The V gene end was trimmed by 6 bases and the J gene end by 4 bases; junction bases not matched to a gene: 6. DNA of the CDR3: TGTGCCAGCAGCGAACGACTAGCGGGAGGGGCAGATACGCAGTATTTT. This encodes CASSERLAGGADTQYF.

This clone was detected a few times. The chain is built from TRBV28 and TRBJ2-5; possible D gene TRBD1, 5 bases. The CDR3 contains 13 residues. V lost 5 bases, J lost 3 bases, and 10 bases lay in between. Germline CDR1 is MDHEN and CDR2 is SYDVKM. CDR3 bases: TGTGCCAGCAGTCCTCGGACAAAAGAGACCCAGTACTTC. Protein product: CASSPRTKETQYF.

This clone was seen a handful of times. V and J are TRBV4-3 and TRBJ2-3; TRBD2 aligns across 8 bases. This CDR3 spans 15 amino acids. J lost 1 base, V lost 4 bases, and 4 bases had no gene match. CDR1 and CDR2 from the germline V gene are LGHNA and YSLEER. Here the CDR3 DNA reads TGCGCCAGCAGCCCCTTTAGCGGGGGCACAGATACGCAGTATTTT. Amino acids: CASSPFSGGTDTQYF.

The chain recombines TRBV18 with TRBJ2-7; 12 nucleotides align to TRBD2. Germline V gene lookup returns CDR1 KGHSH and CDR2 LQKENI. This CDR3 region has 14 residues. J lost 4 bases, V lost 6 bases, and 4 bases had no gene match. CDR3 in amino acids: CASSATSGSYEQYF. The CDR3 nucleotides are TGTGCCAGCTCCGCGACTAGCGGGAGTTACGAGCAGTACTTC.

The CDR3 sequence: CASSPFEGLAGKYNEQFF. The CDR3 coding sequence is TGTGCCAGCAGCCCATTCGAGGGACTAGCGGGGAAGTACAATGAGCAGTTCTTC. The chain uses TRBV21-1 and TRBJ2-1; the D segment call TRBD2 is taken from the table without a DNA check. TRBV21-1 is an annotated pseudogene. The CDR3 has 18 amino acids.

The DNA for the CDR3 is TGTGCCAGTCGGGCCGGGGGGTCAGGGTATGGCTACACCTTC. Translating it yields CASRAGGSGYGYTF. The chain uses TRBV6-5 and TRBJ1-2; TRBD1 might be the D (5 bases). The ends were cut back, 9 bases at V and 5 bases at J, with 19 bases in the middle. This CDR3 is 14 amino acids long. The germline gives CDR1 MNHEY, CDR2 SVGAGI.

This clone was observed a handful of times. J is TRBJ2-1 and V is TRBV30; D possibly corresponds to TRBD1 (5 bases). The CDR3 has 15 residues. The ends were cut back, 2 bases at V and 4 bases at J, with 15 bases in the middle. The V gene's germline CDR1 is GTSNPN and CDR2 SVGIG (reference sequence). CDR3 residues: CAWSKRRTRYNEQFF. The CDR3, as DNA: TGTGCCTGGAGTAAAAGACGGACACGATACAATGAGCAGTTCTTC. Supplemented by reference TRBV30 and TRBJ2-1, the full variable domain reads SQTIHQWPATLVQPVGSPLSLECTVEGTSNPNLYWYRQAAGRGLQLLFYSVGIGQISSEVPQNLSASRPQDRQFILSSKKLLLSDSGFYLCAWSKRRTRYNEQFFGPGTRLTVL.

V gene TRBV6-1 combines with J gene TRBJ1-2; TRBD1 matches 9 bases. Germline CDR1 and CDR2: MNHNS and SASEGT. V lost 3 bases and J lost 8; bases outside the gene matches: 10. The CDR3 spans 15 residues. CDR3 residues: CASSEMGGTGIGYTF. The DNA for the CDR3 is TGTGCCAGCAGTGAGATGGGTGGGACAGGGATCGGCTACACCTTC.

This rearrangement joins TRBV2 to TRBJ2-1, with D possibly TRBD2 on 6 matching bases. The V end was cut by 4 bases, the J end by 8 bases, with 18 bases between. CDR1 SNHLY and CDR2 FYNNEI come from the germline V gene. CDR3 size: 15 residues. In nucleotides, the CDR3 is TGTGCCAGCAGTGTATTAGCGGCTGCGACCGATGAGCAGTTCTTC. It specifies CASSVLAAATDEQFF.

The CDR3 nucleotides read TGTGCCAGCAGTACTTGGGACAGCCAAGAGACCCAGTACTTC. Protein product: CASSTWDSQETQYF. The gene calls are TRBV28 and TRBJ2-5, with 7 bases identical to TRBD1. Germline V gives CDR1 MDHEN, CDR2 SYDVKM. The V segment lost 5 bases and the J segment 1 base; nucleotides outside the gene matches: 4. The CDR3 runs 14 residues.

This clone was counted between two and nine times. The rearrangement links TRBV7-3 to TRBJ2-5, with 10 bases identical to TRBD2. The CDR3 runs to 14 residues. V dropped 4 bases and J dropped 5; count of bases not matched to a gene: 4. Germline V gene lookup returns CDR1 SGHTA and CDR2 FQGTGA. CDR3 loop: CASSSTSGSETQYF. The CDR3 DNA reads TGTGCCAGCAGCTCGACTAGCGGGTCTGAGACCCAGTACTTC.

The chain recombines TRBV7-2 with TRBJ1-5; 10 bases agree with TRBD1. This CDR3 comprises 14 residues. CDR1 is SGHTA, CDR2 FQGNSA, per germline. The junction had 3 bases not matched to a gene; V was cut back by 5 bases and J by 5 bases. CDR3 residues: CASSRDRGHQPQHF. The CDR3 coding sequence is TGTGCCAGCAGCAGAGACAGGGGGCATCAGCCCCAGCATTTT.

The V and J genes are TRBV27 and TRBJ2-1, with TRBD1 matching 9 bases. The CDR3 consists of 15 residues. CDR1 and CDR2 from the germline V gene are MNHEY and SMNVEV (reference sequence). The trim removed 6 bases at V and 5 bases at J, leaving 8 bases unmatched. The DNA of the CDR3 is TGTGCCAGCAGCCCCAGGACAGGGGCAAACAATGAGCAGTTCTTC. It yields the protein CASSPRTGANNEQFF.

This sequence joins TRBV5-4 and TRBJ1-5; D gene uncertain. Trimming removed 5 bases from V and 5 bases from J, with 8 bases in between. This CDR3 comprises 12 residues. CDR1 is SGHNT and CDR2 is YYREEE in the germline V gene (reference sequence). CDR3 sequence reads: CASRVLHQPQHF. The CDR3 bases are TGTGCCAGCAGGGTCCTACATCAGCCCCAGCATTTT.

The chain combines TRBV29-1 with TRBJ1-2, with D unclear. Germline CDR1 is SQVTM and CDR2 is ANQGSEA. Between the trimmed V and J ends, which lost 2 bases and 7 bases, there was a span of 11 bases. This CDR3 is built from 12 residues. The CDR3 region is CSVESQRGGYTF. The CDR3 bases are TGCAGCGTTGAAAGTCAGCGGGGTGGCTACACCTTC.

This clone was recorded a few times. The rearrangement joins TRBV5-1 to TRBJ1-2, with D possibly TRBD1 on 6 matching bases. Trimming took off 0 bases at V and 6 bases at J, with 12 bases between the two ends. CDR1 is SGHRS, CDR2 YFSETQ, per germline. The CDR3 length is 14 residues. CDR3 region: CASSLDPRGNGYTF. CDR3 DNA: TGCGCCAGCAGCTTGGACCCTAGGGGGAATGGCTACACCTTC.

The V gene is TRBV7-9, the J gene TRBJ2-1; 10 bases map to TRBD1. CDR3 length: 16 residues. Trimming cost V 4 bases and J 3 bases; bases outside gene matches: 6. Germline CDR1 and CDR2: SEHNR and FQNEAQ (reference sequence). CDR3 coding DNA: TGTGCCAGCAGCTCCCCGGGGGACAGGGGCTACAATGAGCAGTTCTTC. This gives the protein CASSSPGDRGYNEQFF.

This clone was observed a handful of times. The chain carries TRBV30 and TRBJ1-2; no clear D. This CDR3 is built from 13 residues. Germline V gene lookup returns CDR1 GTSNPN and CDR2 SVGIG (reference sequence). Trimming left V 0 bases short and J 4 bases short, with 9 bases between. The CDR3 here is CAWSVGSPYGYTF. In nucleotides, the CDR3 is TGTGCCTGGAGTGTCGGTAGTCCCTATGGCTACACCTTC. Filled out from reference TRBV30 and TRBJ1-2, the complete variable domain reads SQTIHQWPATLVQPVGSPLSLECTVEGTSNPNLYWYRQAAGRGLQLLFYSVGIGQISSEVPQNLSASRPQDRQFILSSKKLLLSDSGFYLCAWSVGSPYGYTFGSGTRLTVV.

The chain joins TRBV7-3 to TRBJ2-3; possibly TRBD2 for D (6 bases). V was clipped by 8 bases and J by 0 bases, with 15 bases between them. The CDR3 has 15 amino acids. Germline CDR1 reads SGHTA; CDR2 reads FQGTGA. Here the CDR3 DNA reads TGTGCCAGCCGCCCTCGACGGGGGAGCACAGATACGCAGTATTTT. This sequence encodes CASRPRRGSTDTQYF. Variable domain in full (rest from reference TRBV7-3 and TRBJ2-3): GAGVSQTPSNKVTEKGKYVELRCDPISGHTALYWYRQSLGQGPEFLIYFQGTGAADDSGLPNDRFFAVRPEGSVSTLKIQRTERGDSAVYLCASRPRRGSTDTQYFGPGTRLTVL.

The chain combines TRBV7-9 with TRBJ2-1; 9 bases match TRBD2. V was pared by 5 bases and J by 9 bases, with 11 bases of the junction left unmatched. The germline gives CDR1 SEHNR, CDR2 FQNEAQ (reference sequence). There are 15 residues in the CDR3. CDR3 bases: TGTGCCAGCAGCCCGCCGGGACTAGCATACTTTGAGCAGTTCTTC. Its protein product is CASSPPGLAYFEQFF.

The chain has TRBV19 and TRBJ2-5, with 16 nucleotides matching TRBD2. Germline V lookup: CDR1 LNHDA, CDR2 SQIVND (reference sequence). The CDR3 totals 16 residues. The junction had 4 bases not matched to a gene; V was cut back by 5 bases and J by 4 bases. CDR3 sequence: CASSGGTSGRGETQYF. In nucleotides, the CDR3 is TGTGCCAGTAGTGGGGGGACTAGCGGGAGGGGAGAGACCCAGTACTTC.

This sequence joins TRBV7-9 and TRBJ2-5; 9 bases are shared with TRBD2. J was trimmed by 4 bases and V by 1 base; bases with no gene match: 4. Germline V gene lookup returns CDR1 SEHNR and CDR2 FQNEAQ (reference sequence). The CDR3 loop spans 15 amino acids. CDR3 coding DNA: TGTGCCAGCAGCTTAGTAGCGGGAGCTCGAGAGACCCAGTACTTC. Protein product: CASSLVAGARETQYF.

J is TRBJ2-4 and V is TRBV2; D is perhaps TRBD2 (5 bases). Trimming cost V 8 bases and J 0 bases, with 20 bases left between them. This CDR3 has 17 amino acids. Germline V gene lookup returns CDR1 SNHLY and CDR2 FYNNEI. CDR3 nucleotide sequence: TGTGCCAGCCTCGGACCGGGCGGGTTACTAGCCAAAAACATTCAGTACTTC. Amino acid sequence: CASLGPGGLLAKNIQYF.

The V and J genes are TRBV4-3 and TRBJ2-1; 13 bases agree with TRBD2. J gave up 7 bases and V 2 bases, and 11 bases lay outside the gene matches. The CDR3 totals 18 residues. Germline V gene data show CDR1 as LGHNA and CDR2 as YSLEER. CDR3 nucleotides: TGCGCCAGCAGCCAATTTCTAGGGACTAGCGGGATGTGGAATGAGCAGTTCTTC. Its protein product is CASSQFLGTSGMWNEQFF.

This clone has only a few counts. J is TRBJ2-1 and V is TRBV11-2; possibly TRBD1 for D (5 bases). Per germline, CDR1 SGHAT and CDR2 FQNNGV. V lost 5 bases and J lost 4, with 12 bases in between. The CDR3 covers 14 residues. The CDR3 reads CASSLDSPYNEQFF. As DNA, the CDR3 is TGTGCCAGCAGCCTCGACAGTCCTTACAATGAGCAGTTCTTC. Full variable domain (missing parts from reference TRBV11-2 and TRBJ2-1): EAGVAQSPRYKIIEKRQSVAFWCNPISGHATLYWYQQILGQGPKLLIQFQNNGVVDDSQLPKDRFSAERLKGVDSTLKIQPAKLEDSAVYLCASSLDSPYNEQFFGPGTRLTVL.

The chain links TRBV7-9 to TRBJ1-5; no definite D call. V lost 5 bases, J lost 9 bases, and 5 bases lay in between. This CDR3 is 10 amino acids long. CDR1 SEHNR and CDR2 FQNEAQ come from the germline V gene (reference sequence). The CDR3 DNA reads TGTGCCAGCAGCCTTTGGCCCCAGCATTTT. It yields the protein CASSLWPQHF.